The 21 T cell receptor beta chains below all came from one sample that was sequenced in a study of post-analysis software for immune sequencing data. No antigen is known for these receptors. Broader study findings: Controls showed lower frequencies than patients for five TRBV segments, and TRBV5-6, TRBV5-1 and TRBV20-1 were among these.

TCR beta cDNA libraries included unique molecular identifiers. TCRdb itself ran the PCR reads through MiXCR, one entry per CDR3 protein. The sample holds roughly 800,000 distinct CDR3 sequences, more than 45% seen once. Sequencing input: blood. The receptors here all came from a girl aged 10 to 17 with multiple sclerosis.

The chain employs TRBV5-1 and TRBJ2-7; D unclear. This CDR3 region has 13 residues. V gave up 4 bases and J gave up 3 bases, with 11 bases separating them. The V gene's germline CDR1 is SGHRS and CDR2 YFSETQ. Written as DNA, the CDR3 is TGCGCCAGCAGCACCTCGCCAAACTACGAGCAGTACTTC. The encoded protein is CASSTSPNYEQYF.

The chain employs TRBV7-2 and TRBJ2-1; D gene unclear. Germline-derived CDR1 and CDR2 are SGHTA and FQGNSA. V shed 5 bases and J shed 0 bases, with 14 bases lying between them. The CDR3 covers 16 residues. CDR3 protein: CASSPGQGSSYNEQFF. The CDR3 DNA is TGTGCCAGCAGCCCAGGCCAAGGAAGCTCCTACAATGAGCAGTTCTTC.

The V call is TRBV20-1, the J call TRBJ2-7; D perhaps matches TRBD2 (6 bases). Germline V gene data show CDR1 as DFQATT and CDR2 as SNEGSKA (reference sequence). V gave up 5 bases and J gave up 2 bases, with 16 bases separating them. CDR3 size: 14 residues. The CDR3 spells CSALEGSAPYEQYF. The CDR3 DNA follows: TGCAGTGCTCTGGAGGGGAGTGCTCCCTACGAGCAGTACTTC.

The genes are TRBV20-1 and TRBJ1-5, with TRBD1 identical over 8 bases. The length of the CDR3 is 16 residues. V was clipped by 2 bases and J by 3 bases; unmatched bases: 9. Germline lookup yields CDR1 DFQATT and CDR2 SNEGSKA (reference sequence). The CDR3 sequence is CSARRDRGYDNQPQHF. CDR3 in DNA: TGCAGTGCTAGACGCGACAGGGGTTACGACAATCAGCCCCAGCATTTT.

This clonotype was observed a few times. The rearrangement joins TRBV20-1 to TRBJ2-3, with 8 bases matching TRBD1. The ends lost 0 bases at V and 4 bases at J; junction bases unmatched: 9. CDR1 is DFQATT and CDR2 is SNEGSKA in the germline V gene (reference sequence). This CDR3 has 16 residues. The CDR3 region is CSARDQGQGVPDTQYF. CDR3 coding DNA: TGCAGTGCTAGAGATCAAGGACAGGGAGTCCCAGATACGCAGTATTTT.

V gene TRBV7-2 combines with J gene TRBJ2-3; D not certain. The V gene lost 4 bases and the J gene lost 3 bases, with 20 bases spanning the gap. Germline CDR1 and CDR2: SGHTA and FQGNSA. The CDR3 has 17 amino acids. CDR3 nucleotide sequence: TGTGCCAGCAGCTCCGAGACAAGGTCCATCTTGACAGATACGCAGTATTTT. Protein sequence: CASSSETRSILTDTQYF. The full variable domain, its missing parts supplied by reference TRBV7-2 and TRBJ2-3, is GAGVSQSPSNKVTEKGKDVELRCDPISGHTALYWYRQSLGQGLEFLIYFQGNSAPDKSGLPSDRFSAERTGGSVSTLTIQRTQQEDSAVYLCASSSETRSILTDTQYFGPGTRLTVL.

The chain couples TRBV28 to TRBJ1-1; 7 bases fit TRBD1. V lost 9 bases and J lost 5; bases outside the gene matches: 6. CDR1 is MDHEN and CDR2 is SYDVKM in the germline V gene. This CDR3 has 12 amino acids. In DNA, the CDR3 is TGTGCCAGTGGGACAGTCATTACTGAAGCTTTCTTT. Amino acids: CASGTVITEAFF.

The genes are TRBV20-1 and TRBJ1-5; 7 bases fit TRBD1. The germline V gene has CDR1 DFQATT and CDR2 SNEGSKA (reference sequence). V trimming: 5 bases; J trimming: 0 bases; junction bases outside the gene matches: 7. This CDR3 has 15 amino acids. The chain's CDR3 is CSAPRQGDSNQPQHF. DNA of the CDR3: TGCAGTGCTCCACGACAGGGAGATAGCAATCAGCCCCAGCATTTT.

This clonotype was observed a handful of times. This chain uses TRBV6-5 with TRBJ2-5; no clear D gene. Germline V CDR1 and CDR2: MNHEY, SVGAGI. V was clipped by 6 bases and J by 2 bases, with 13 bases between them. CDR3 length equals 14 residues. The CDR3 DNA is TGTGCCAGCAGGTCTATGGTGGGGCAAGAGACCCAGTACTTC. This sequence encodes CASRSMVGQETQYF.

The rearrangement links TRBV7-8 to TRBJ2-5, with 7 bases that match TRBD2. Germline CDR1 SGHVS, CDR2 FQNEAQ. The CDR3 is 17 residues long. V lost 8 bases to trimming and J lost 5 bases; unmatched junction nucleotides: 20. The CDR3 DNA reads as TGTGCCAGCCTACGCTTCAAAAGCCGGGAGGCCGAGGAGACCCAGTACTTC. Its translation is CASLRFKSREAEETQYF.

The rearrangement joins TRBV4-3 to TRBJ2-1; 14 nucleotides match TRBD2. With 2 bases clipped from V and 5 bases from J, the junction kept 11 bases outside the gene matches. CDR3 length equals 19 residues. Germline lookup yields CDR1 LGHNA and CDR2 YSLEER. Here the CDR3 reads CASSQSRTGLAGVDNEQFF. The CDR3 DNA sequence: TGCGCCAGCAGCCAATCGAGGACGGGACTAGCGGGAGTAGACAATGAGCAGTTCTTC.

The rearrangement links TRBV20-1 to TRBJ2-3, with a possible D match to TRBD2 (5 bases). CDR3 size: 15 residues. V was shortened by 7 bases and J by 2 bases, with 19 bases between the two germline ends. Germline CDR1 and CDR2: DFQATT and SNEGSKA (reference sequence). DNA of the CDR3: TGCAGTGTTCCCCACGAGCGGAGCTTCACAGATACGCAGTATTTT. Amino acids: CSVPHERSFTDTQYF.

This clonotype has a handful of counts. The rearrangement links TRBV2 to TRBJ2-7, with 8 positions matching TRBD1. The tail of the sequence fits TRBJ2-5 better, so the J call may be wrong. This CDR3 region has 14 residues. The germline CDR1 and CDR2 sequences are SNHLY and FYNNEI. This chain's CDR3 is CATLTGDFLETQYF. DNA for the CDR3: TGTGCCACCTTGACAGGGGATTTTTTGGAGACCCAGTACTTC.

This clonotype has a handful of counts. The CDR3 coding sequence is TGTGCCAGCAGTGACTTGGTCGGAAGGGCAACTAATGAAAAACTGTTTTTT. Translation: CASSDLVGRATNEKLFF. The V call is TRBV2, the J call TRBJ1-4; D ambiguous. This CDR3 has 17 amino acids. Trimming removed 3 bases from V and 0 bases from J, with 14 bases in between. The germline V gene has CDR1 SNHLY and CDR2 FYNNEI. Using reference TRBV2 and TRBJ1-4 for the parts outside the CDR3, the full variable domain is EPEVTQTPSHQVTQMGQEVILRCVPISNHLYFYWYRQILGQKVEFLVSFYNNEISEKSEIFDDQFSVERPDGSNFTLKIRSTKLEDSAMYFCASSDLVGRATNEKLFFGSGTQLSVL.

This sequence joins TRBV7-9 and TRBJ2-3; D gene ambiguous. CDR1 SEHNR and CDR2 FQNEAQ come from the germline V gene (reference sequence). The CDR3 spans 15 residues. V lost 5 bases and J 1 base, leaving 13 bases between the germline ends. DNA of the CDR3: TGTGCCAGCAGCCTCGGCGGCTATCGCACAGATACGCAGTATTTT. It translates to CASSLGGYRTDTQYF.

This rearrangement joins TRBV11-2 to TRBJ2-7, with 9 bases matching TRBD1. Germline lookup yields CDR1 SGHAT and CDR2 FQNNGV. There are 16 residues in the CDR3. The V gene end was trimmed by 4 bases and the J gene end by 3 bases; junction bases not matched to a gene: 10. The CDR3 loop is CASSSNPTGGYYEQYF. The CDR3 DNA reads TGTGCCAGCAGCTCCAATCCGACAGGGGGGTACTACGAGCAGTACTTC.

The CDR3, as DNA: TGTGCCGTCCCAGTGGGGTCGGACCACGAGCAGTACTTC. Protein product: CAVPVGSDHEQYF. This chain links TRBV21-1 with TRBJ2-5; the table's TRBD1 call for D was not verified on the DNA. The DNA matches TRBJ2-7 better at its end, which makes the J call doubtful. TRBV21-1 is an annotated pseudogene. This CDR3 comprises 13 residues.

The rearrangement joins TRBV13 to TRBJ2-7; 10 nucleotides match TRBD2. V lost 5 bases, J lost 5 bases, and 9 bases stayed unmatched. CDR1 is PRHDT, CDR2 FYEKMQ, per germline (reference sequence). The CDR3 has 15 amino acids. CDR3 residues: CASSLAGEGLDEQYF. The CDR3 nucleotides are TGTGCCAGCAGCCTAGCGGGAGAGGGGTTAGACGAGCAGTACTTC.

The chain uses TRBV6-2 or TRBV6-3 and TRBJ2-1, with a weak D call TRBD2 (5 bases). The CDR3 consists of 16 residues. Per the germline V gene, CDR1 is MNHEY and CDR2 is SVGEGT. V was shortened by 6 bases and J by 0 bases, with 15 bases between the two germline ends. CDR3 protein: CASSRWTFTSYNEQFF. In DNA form, the CDR3 reads TGTGCCAGCAGCCGTTGGACTTTCACCTCCTACAATGAGCAGTTCTTC.

The chain employs TRBV18 and TRBJ2-7; the D call may be TRBD1 or TRBD2 (6 bases each). CDR3 length: 15 residues. With 0 bases removed from V and 3 bases from J, the gap between germline ends came to 12 bases. Germline V gene data show CDR1 as KGHSH and CDR2 as LQKENI. The CDR3 DNA sequence: TGTGCCAGCTCACCACCCGGAGGGGGGAGCTACGAGCAGTACTTC. This encodes CASSPPGGGSYEQYF.

The V gene is TRBV7-2, the J gene TRBJ2-3; D is unclear. Germline-derived CDR1 and CDR2 are SGHTA and FQGNSA. The CDR3 totals 14 residues. With 3 bases removed from V and 6 bases from J, the gap between germline ends came to 13 bases. The CDR3 region is CASSFDHVRDTQYF. The CDR3 DNA reads TGTGCCAGCAGCTTCGATCACGTGCGGGATACGCAGTATTTT.